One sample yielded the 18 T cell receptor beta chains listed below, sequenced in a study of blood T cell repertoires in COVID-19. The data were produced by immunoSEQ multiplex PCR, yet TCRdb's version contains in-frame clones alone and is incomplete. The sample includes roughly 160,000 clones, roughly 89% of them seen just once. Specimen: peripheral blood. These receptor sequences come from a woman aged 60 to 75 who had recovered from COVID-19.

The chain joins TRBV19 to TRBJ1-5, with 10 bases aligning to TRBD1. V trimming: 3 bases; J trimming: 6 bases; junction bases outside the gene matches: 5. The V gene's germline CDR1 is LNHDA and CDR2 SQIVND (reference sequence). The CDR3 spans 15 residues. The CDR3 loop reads CASSIWDRGAQPQHF. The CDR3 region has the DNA TGTGCCAGTAGTATCTGGGACAGGGGTGCTCAGCCCCAGCATTTT.

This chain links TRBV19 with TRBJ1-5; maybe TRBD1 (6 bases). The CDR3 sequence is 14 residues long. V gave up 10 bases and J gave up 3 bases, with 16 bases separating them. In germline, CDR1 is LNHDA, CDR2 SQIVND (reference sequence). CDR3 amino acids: CATDRSFDNQPQHF. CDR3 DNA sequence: TGTGCCACCGACAGGAGCTTCGACAATCAGCCCCAGCATTTT.

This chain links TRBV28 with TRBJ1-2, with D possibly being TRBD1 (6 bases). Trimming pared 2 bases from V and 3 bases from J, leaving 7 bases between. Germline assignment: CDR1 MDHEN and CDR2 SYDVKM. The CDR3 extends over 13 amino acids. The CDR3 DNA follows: TGTGCCAGCAGTTTAAGGACAGACTATGGCTACACCTTC. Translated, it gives CASSLRTDYGYTF.

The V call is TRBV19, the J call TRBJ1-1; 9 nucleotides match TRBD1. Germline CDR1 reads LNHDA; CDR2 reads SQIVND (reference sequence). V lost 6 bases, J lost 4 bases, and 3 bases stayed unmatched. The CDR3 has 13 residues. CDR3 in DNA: TGTGCCAGTAGATACAGGGGGCTCACTGAAGCTTTCTTT. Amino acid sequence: CASRYRGLTEAFF.

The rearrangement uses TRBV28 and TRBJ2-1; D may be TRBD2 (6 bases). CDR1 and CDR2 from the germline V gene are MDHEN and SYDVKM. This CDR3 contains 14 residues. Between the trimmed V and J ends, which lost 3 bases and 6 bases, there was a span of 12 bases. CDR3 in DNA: TGTGCCAGCAGTTTCGGGGGACGGGTCAATGAGCAGTTCTTC. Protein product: CASSFGGRVNEQFF. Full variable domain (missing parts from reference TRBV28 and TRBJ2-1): DVKVTQSSRYLVKRTGEKVFLECVQDMDHENMFWYRQDPGLGLRLIYFSYDVKMKEKGDIPEGYSVSREKKERFSLILESASTNQTSMYLCASSFGGRVNEQFFGPGTRLTVL.

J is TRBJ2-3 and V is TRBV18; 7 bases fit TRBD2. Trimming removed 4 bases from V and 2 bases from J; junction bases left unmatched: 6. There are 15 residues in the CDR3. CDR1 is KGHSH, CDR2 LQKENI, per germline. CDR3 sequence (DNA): TGTGCCAGCTCACTAGGCGGGGGTTACACAGATACGCAGTATTTT. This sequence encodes CASSLGGGYTDTQYF.

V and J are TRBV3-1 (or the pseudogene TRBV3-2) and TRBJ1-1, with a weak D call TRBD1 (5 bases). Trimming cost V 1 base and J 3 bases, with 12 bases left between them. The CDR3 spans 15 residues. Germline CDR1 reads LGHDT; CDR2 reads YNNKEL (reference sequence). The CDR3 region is CASSQVRRGDTEAFF. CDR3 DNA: TGTGCCAGCAGCCAAGTGAGGCGGGGGGACACTGAAGCTTTCTTT.

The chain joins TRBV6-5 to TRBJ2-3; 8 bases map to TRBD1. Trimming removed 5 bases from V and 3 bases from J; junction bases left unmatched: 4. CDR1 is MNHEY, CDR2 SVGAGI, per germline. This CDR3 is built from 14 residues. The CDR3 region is CASSPGQGTDTQYF. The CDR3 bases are TGTGCCAGCAGTCCAGGACAGGGAACAGATACGCAGTATTTT.

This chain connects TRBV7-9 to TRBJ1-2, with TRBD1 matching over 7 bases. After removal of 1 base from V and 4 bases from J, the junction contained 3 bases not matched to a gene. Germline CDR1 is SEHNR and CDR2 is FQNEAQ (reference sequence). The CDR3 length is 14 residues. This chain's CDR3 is CASSLGTGIYGYTF. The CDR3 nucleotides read TGTGCCAGCAGCTTAGGGACAGGTATCTATGGCTACACCTTC.

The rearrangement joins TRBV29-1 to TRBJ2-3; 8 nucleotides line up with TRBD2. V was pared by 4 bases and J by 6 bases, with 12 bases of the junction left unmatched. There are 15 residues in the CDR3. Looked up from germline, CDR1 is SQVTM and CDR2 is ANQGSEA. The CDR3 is CSVVPDGGLGDTQYF. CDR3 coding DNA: TGCAGCGTTGTCCCCGATGGGGGACTAGGGGATACGCAGTATTTT.

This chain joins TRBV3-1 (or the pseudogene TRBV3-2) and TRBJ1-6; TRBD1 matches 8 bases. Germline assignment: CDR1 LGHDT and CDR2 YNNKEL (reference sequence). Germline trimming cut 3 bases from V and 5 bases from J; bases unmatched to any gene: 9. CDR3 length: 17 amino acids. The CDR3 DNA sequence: TGTGCCAGCAGCCAGACAGGGGCCAGACCGGATAATTCACCCCTCCACTTT. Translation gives CASSQTGARPDNSPLHF.

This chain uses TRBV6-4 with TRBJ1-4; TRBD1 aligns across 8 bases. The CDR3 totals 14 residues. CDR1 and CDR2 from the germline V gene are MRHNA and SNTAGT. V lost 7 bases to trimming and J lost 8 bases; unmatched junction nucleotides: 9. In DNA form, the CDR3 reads TGTGCCAGCACCTCCCAGACAGGGGTGGAAAAACTGTTTTTT. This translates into CASTSQTGVEKLFF.

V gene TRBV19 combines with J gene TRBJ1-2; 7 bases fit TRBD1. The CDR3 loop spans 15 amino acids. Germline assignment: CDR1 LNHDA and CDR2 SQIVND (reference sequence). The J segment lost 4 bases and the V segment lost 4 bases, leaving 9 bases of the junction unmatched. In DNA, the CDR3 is TGTGCCAGTAGTACGCAGGGGGAAGGGGTCTATGGCTACACCTTC. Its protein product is CASSTQGEGVYGYTF.

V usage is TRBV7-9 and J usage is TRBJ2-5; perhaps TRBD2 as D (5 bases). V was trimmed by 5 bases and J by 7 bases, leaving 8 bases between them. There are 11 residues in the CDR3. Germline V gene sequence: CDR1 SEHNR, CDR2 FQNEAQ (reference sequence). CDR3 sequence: CASSPEGTQYF. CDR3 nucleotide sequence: TGTGCCAGCAGCCCCGAGGGGACCCAGTACTTC.

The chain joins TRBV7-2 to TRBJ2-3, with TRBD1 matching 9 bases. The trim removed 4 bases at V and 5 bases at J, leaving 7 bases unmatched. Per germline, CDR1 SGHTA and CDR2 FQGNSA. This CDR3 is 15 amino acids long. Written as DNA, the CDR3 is TGTGCCAGCAGCTCTTCGGGACAGGGTTTAGATACGCAGTATTTT. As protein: CASSSSGQGLDTQYF.

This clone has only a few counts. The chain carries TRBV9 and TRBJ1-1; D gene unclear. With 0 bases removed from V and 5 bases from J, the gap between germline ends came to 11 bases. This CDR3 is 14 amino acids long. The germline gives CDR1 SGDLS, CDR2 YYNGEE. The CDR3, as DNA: TGTGCCAGCAGCGTAGGTCAGAGAGGAACTGAAGCTTTCTTT. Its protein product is CASSVGQRGTEAFF. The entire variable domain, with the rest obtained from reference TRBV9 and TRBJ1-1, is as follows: DSGVTQTPKHLITATGQRVTLRCSPRSGDLSVYWYQQSLDQGLQFLIQYYNGEERAKGNILERFSAQQFPDLHSELNLSSLELGDSALYFCASSVGQRGTEAFFGQGTRLTVV.

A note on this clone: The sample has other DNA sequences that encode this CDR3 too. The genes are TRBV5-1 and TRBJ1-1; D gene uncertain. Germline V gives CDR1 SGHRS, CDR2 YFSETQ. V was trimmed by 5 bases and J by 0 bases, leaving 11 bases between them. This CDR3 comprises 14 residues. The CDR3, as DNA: TGCGCCAGCAGTCGCGGTACCATGAACACTGAAGCTTTCTTT. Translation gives CASSRGTMNTEAFF.

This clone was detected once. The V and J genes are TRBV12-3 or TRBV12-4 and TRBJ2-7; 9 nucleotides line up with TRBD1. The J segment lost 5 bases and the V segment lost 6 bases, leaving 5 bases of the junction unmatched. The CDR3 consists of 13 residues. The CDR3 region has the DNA TGTGCCAGCAGGGGACAGGGTTCCAACGAGCAGTACTTC. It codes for CASRGQGSNEQYF.